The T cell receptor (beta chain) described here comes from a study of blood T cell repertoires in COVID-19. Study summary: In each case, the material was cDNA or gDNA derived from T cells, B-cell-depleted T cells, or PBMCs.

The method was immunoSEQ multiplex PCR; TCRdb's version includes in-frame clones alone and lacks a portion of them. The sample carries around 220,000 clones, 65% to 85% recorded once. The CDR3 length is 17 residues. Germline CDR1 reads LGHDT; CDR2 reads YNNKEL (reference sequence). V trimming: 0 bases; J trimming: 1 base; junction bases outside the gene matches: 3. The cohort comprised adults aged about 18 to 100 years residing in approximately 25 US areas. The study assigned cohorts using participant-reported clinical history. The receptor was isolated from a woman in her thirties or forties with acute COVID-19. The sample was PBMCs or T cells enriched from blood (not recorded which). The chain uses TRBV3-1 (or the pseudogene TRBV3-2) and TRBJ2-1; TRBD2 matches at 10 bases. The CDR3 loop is CASSQEASGGSYNEQFF. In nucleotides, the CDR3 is TGTGCCAGCAGCCAAGAGGCTAGCGGGGGTTCCTACAATGAGCAGTTCTTC.